The sample holds many counts of the clone carrying this T cell receptor beta chain. As yet, its antigen is unknown. This sample is part of a study of CD8+CD57+ T cells in acquired aplastic anemia. Germline values: CDR1 LGHDT, CDR2 YNNKEL (reference sequence). CDR3 length: 14 residues. The V segment lost 3 bases and the J segment 2 bases; nucleotides outside the gene matches: 1. Overall study findings and caveats: No significant patient-versus-control difference appeared in CD8+ Simpson's diversity.

Researchers used genomic DNA as the template to profile TCR beta VDJ and CDR3. TCRdb re-derived calls from the reads in MiXCR, one entry per CDR3 protein. Seen here are some 200,000 distinct CDR3 sequences, roughly 33% observed once, and the top ten hold 0.95% to 1.3%. Sequenced: sorted CD4+, CD8+, or CD8+CD57+ T cells (not recorded which) from PBMCs. This chain connects TRBV3-1 to TRBJ1-2; 9 bases match TRBD1. The receptor comes from a human donor in good health, serving as a control. This chain's CDR3 is CASSQGTGNYGYTF. CDR3 coding DNA: TGTGCCAGCAGCCAGGGGACAGGGAACTATGGCTACACCTTC. Drawing the rest from reference TRBV3-1 and TRBJ1-2, the complete variable domain is DTAVSQTPKYLVTQMGNDKSIKCEQNLGHDTMYWYKQDSKKFLKIMFSYNNKELIINETVPNRFSPKSPDKAHLNLHINSLELGDSAVYFCASSQGTGNYGYTFGSGTRLTVV.